The 2 T cell receptor beta chains below come from one sample, sequenced in a study of blood T cell repertoires in COVID-19. TCRdb keeps only in-frame clones here, not all; method: immunoSEQ multiplex PCR. The repertoire has about 400,000 clones, around 87% of them found once; the top ten carry more than 0.9%. The specimen sequenced was PBMCs or T cells enriched from blood (not recorded which). These receptors all come from a woman aged 25-40 years with acute COVID-19.

This clone appeared a single time. V usage is TRBV3-1 (or the pseudogene TRBV3-2) and J usage is TRBJ1-2; D is unresolved. The CDR3 is made up of 15 amino acids. V was cut by 5 bases and J by 3 bases, with 16 bases left in between. CDR1 and CDR2 (germline): LGHDT, YNNKEL (reference sequence). The CDR3 nucleotides read TGTGCCAGCAGCTACTCCCTCTTCGGTGACTATGGCTACACCTTC. Protein sequence: CASSYSLFGDYGYTF.

V gene TRBV5-1 combines with J gene TRBJ2-3; TRBD1 is a possible D gene (6 bases). Germline CDR1 is SGHRS and CDR2 is YFSETQ. Trimming took 1 base from V and 3 from J, leaving 12 bases between them. The CDR3 spans 15 residues. CDR3 sequence: CASSLLDRITDTQYF. CDR3 nucleotide sequence: TGCGCCAGCAGCTTGCTGGACAGAATTACAGATACGCAGTATTTT.